The source of this T cell receptor (beta chain) is a study of blood T cell repertoires in COVID-19. About the research overall: Sites in the United States, Italy and Spain provided acute and convalescent COVID-19 samples. The analysed material was cDNA or gDNA that came from T cells, B-cell-depleted T cells, or PBMCs.

In the study's own analysis: How many nucleated cells were present was estimated from reference gene primer amplification. Assay: immunoSEQ multiplex PCR; the TCRdb copy retains only in-frame clones and omits some. That table is the source of V, J and clone size, and D and trimming were worked out from the DNA. The repertoire holds 35,000 to 40,000 clones, with under 90% as singletons. The sequencing sample was made of peripheral blood. The receptor was isolated from a man aged 65 to 79 with acute or convalescent COVID-19.

The CDR3 DNA sequence: TGTGCCAGCAGTGACAGGGGGCACAATGAGCAGTTCTTC. Protein sequence: CASSDRGHNEQFF. V and J are TRBV6-4 and TRBJ2-1; 7 nucleotides align to TRBD1. With 2 bases clipped from V and 5 bases from J, the junction kept 0 bases outside the gene matches. The CDR3 has 13 residues. Germline V lookup: CDR1 MRHNA, CDR2 SNTAGT.